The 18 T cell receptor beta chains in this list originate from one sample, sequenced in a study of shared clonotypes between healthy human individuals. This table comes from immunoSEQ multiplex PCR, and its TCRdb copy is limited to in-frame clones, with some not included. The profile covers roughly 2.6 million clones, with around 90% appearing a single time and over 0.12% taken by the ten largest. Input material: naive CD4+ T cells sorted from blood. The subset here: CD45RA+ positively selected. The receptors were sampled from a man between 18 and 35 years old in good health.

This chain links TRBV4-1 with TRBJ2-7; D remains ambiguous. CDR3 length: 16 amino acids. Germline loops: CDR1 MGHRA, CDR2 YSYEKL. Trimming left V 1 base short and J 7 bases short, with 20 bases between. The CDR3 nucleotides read TGCGCCAGCAGCCAAGCTGCGGCCACTCCTTATAGAGAGCAGTACTTC. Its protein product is CASSQAAATPYREQYF.

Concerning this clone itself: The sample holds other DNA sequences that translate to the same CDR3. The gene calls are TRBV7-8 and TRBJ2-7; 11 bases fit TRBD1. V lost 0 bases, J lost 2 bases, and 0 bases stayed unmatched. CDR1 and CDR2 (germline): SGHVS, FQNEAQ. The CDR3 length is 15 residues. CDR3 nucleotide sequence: TGTGCCAGCAGCTTAGCGGACAGGGGGCCCTACGAGCAGTACTTC. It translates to CASSLADRGPYEQYF.

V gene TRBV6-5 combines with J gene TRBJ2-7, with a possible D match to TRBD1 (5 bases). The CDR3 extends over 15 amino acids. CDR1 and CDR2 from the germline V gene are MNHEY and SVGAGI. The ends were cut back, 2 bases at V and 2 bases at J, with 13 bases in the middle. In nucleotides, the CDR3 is TGTGCCAGCAGTTACAAGGCAGGGTTTCCCTACGAGCAGTACTTC. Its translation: CASSYKAGFPYEQYF.

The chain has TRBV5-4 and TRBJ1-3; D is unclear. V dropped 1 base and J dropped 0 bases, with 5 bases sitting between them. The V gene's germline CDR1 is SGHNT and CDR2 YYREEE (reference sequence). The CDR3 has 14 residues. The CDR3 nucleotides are TGTGCCAGCAGCTTGAAGGGCTCTGGAAACACCATATATTTT. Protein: CASSLKGSGNTIYF.

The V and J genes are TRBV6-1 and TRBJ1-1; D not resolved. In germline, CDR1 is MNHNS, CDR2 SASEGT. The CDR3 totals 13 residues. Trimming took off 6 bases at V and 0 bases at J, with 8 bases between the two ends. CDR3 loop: CASRGSLNTEAFF. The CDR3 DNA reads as TGTGCCAGCAGGGGCAGTTTGAACACTGAAGCTTTCTTT.

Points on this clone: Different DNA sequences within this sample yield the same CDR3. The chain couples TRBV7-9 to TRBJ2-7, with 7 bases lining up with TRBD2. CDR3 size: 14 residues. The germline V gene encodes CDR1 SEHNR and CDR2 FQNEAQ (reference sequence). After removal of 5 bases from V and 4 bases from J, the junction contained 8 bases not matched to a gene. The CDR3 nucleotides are TGTGCCAGCAGCCTATCGGGGGGTCCTTACGAGCAGTACTTC. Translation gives CASSLSGGPYEQYF. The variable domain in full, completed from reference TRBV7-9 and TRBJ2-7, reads DTGVSQNPRHKITKRGQNVTFRCDPISEHNRLYWYRQTLGQGPEFLTYFQNEAQLEKSRLLSDRFSAERPKGSFSTLEIQRTEQGDSAMYLCASSLSGGPYEQYFGPGTRLTVT.

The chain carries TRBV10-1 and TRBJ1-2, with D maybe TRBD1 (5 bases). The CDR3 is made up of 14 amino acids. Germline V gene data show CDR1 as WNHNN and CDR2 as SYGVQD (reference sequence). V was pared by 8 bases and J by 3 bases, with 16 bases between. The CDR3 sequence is CASLDRDGYYGYTF. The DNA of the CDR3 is TGCGCCAGCTTGGATCGGGACGGATACTATGGCTACACCTTC.

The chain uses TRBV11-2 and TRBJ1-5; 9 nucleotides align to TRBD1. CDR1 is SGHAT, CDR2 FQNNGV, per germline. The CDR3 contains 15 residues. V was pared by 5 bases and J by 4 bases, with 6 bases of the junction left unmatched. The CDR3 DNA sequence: TGTGCCAGCAGCCGTACAGGGGGCCAGAATCAGCCCCAGCATTTT. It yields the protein CASSRTGGQNQPQHF.

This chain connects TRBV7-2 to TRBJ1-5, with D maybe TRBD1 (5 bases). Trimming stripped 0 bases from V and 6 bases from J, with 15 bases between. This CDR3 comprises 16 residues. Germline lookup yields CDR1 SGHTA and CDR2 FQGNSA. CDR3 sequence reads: CASSLAGREVVQPQHF. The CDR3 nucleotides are TGTGCCAGCAGCTTAGCGGGCAGGGAAGTCGTTCAGCCCCAGCATTTT.

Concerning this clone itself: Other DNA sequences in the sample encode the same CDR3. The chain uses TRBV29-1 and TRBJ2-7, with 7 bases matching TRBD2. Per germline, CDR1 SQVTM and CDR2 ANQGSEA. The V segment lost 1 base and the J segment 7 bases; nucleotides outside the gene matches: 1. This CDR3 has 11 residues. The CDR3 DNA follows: TGCAGCGTTGAAGGCGGGGGAGAGCAGTACTTC. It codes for CSVEGGGEQYF.

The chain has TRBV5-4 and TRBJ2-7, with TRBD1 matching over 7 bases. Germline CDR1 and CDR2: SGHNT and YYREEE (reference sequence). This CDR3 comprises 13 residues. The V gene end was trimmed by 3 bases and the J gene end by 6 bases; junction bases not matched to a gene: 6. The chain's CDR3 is CASSSTGVGEQYF. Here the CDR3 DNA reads TGTGCCAGCAGCTCCACAGGGGTAGGCGAGCAGTACTTC.

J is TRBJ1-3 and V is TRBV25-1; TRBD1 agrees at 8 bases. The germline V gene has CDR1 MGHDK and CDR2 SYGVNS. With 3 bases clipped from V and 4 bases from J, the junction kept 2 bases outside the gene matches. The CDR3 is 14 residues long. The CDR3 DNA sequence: TGTGCCAGCAGTGAGCAGGGGGCGGGAAACACCATATATTTT. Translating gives CASSEQGAGNTIYF.

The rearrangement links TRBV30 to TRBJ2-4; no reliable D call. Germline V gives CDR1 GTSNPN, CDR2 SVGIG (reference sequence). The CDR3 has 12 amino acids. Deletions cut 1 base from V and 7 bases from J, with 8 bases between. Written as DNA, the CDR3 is TGTGCCTGGAGTGCCCTAGACAACATTCAGTACTTC. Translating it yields CAWSALDNIQYF.

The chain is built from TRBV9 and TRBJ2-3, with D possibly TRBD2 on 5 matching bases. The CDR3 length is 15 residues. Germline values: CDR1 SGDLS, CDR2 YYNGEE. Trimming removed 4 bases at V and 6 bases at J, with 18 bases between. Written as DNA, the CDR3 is TGTGCCAGCAGCCGTACCTACGGGAACCCGGATACGCAGTATTTT. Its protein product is CASSRTYGNPDTQYF.

For the CDR3, the DNA is TGTGCCAGCTCACCTACAGGGGTAACTGGAAACACCATATATTTT. This translates into CASSPTGVTGNTIYF. The chain recombines TRBV18 with TRBJ1-3; TRBD1 matches 7 bases. With V trimmed by 3 bases and J by 2 bases, 4 bases remained unmatched. Per the germline V gene, CDR1 is KGHSH and CDR2 is LQKENI. CDR3 size: 15 residues.

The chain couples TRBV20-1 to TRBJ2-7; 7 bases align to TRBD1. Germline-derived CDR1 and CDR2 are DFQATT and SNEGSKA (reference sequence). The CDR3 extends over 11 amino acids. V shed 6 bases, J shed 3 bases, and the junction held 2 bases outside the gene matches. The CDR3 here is CSAHRGYEQYF. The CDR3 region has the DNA TGCAGTGCGCACAGGGGCTACGAGCAGTACTTC.

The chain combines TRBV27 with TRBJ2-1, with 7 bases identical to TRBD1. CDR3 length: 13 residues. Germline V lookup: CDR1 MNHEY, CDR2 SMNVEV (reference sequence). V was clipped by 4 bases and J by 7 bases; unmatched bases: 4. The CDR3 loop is CASSSGQSNEQFF. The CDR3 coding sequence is TGTGCCAGCAGTTCGGGACAGAGTAATGAGCAGTTCTTC.

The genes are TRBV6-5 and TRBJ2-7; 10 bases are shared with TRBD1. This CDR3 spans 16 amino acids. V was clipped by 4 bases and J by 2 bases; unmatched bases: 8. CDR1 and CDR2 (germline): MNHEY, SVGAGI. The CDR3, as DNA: TGTGCCAGCAGTTCACGACAGGGGGCCCTCCCCTACGAGCAGTACTTC. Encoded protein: CASSSRQGALPYEQYF.